This T cell receptor beta chain was captured in a study of blood T cell repertoires in COVID-19. In the original analysis: Nucleated cell number was recorded as an estimate derived from reference gene primer amplification. The repertoire was sequenced with immunoSEQ multiplex PCR; TCRdb's copy has only in-frame clones and lacks some. V, J and clone size are those of that table, while D and trimming were read from the DNA. The sample holds roughly 230,000 clones, 85% to 90% seen once. The germline CDR1 and CDR2 sequences are LGHDT and YNNKEL (reference sequence). The V end was cut by 0 bases, the J end by 4 bases, with 10 bases between. This CDR3 spans 15 amino acids.

V usage is TRBV3-1 (or the pseudogene TRBV3-2) and J usage is TRBJ1-3, with a weak D call TRBD1 (6 bases). The clonotype was recovered from a woman in her thirties or forties who had recovered from COVID-19. The specimen sequenced was peripheral blood. The DNA for the CDR3 is TGTGCCAGCAGCCAAGACGGGACAATCGGAAACACCATATATTTT. Its translation is CASSQDGTIGNTIYF.